This T cell receptor (beta chain) was identified in a study of blood T cells in healthy people across ages. Study-level results: Among T cells, TCR beta diversity per million cells dropped roughly linearly as age rose.

Drawn from each donor were 8.5 to 10 milliliters of peripheral blood. Per germline, CDR1 ENHRY and CDR2 SYGVKD. This CDR3 region has 13 residues. Deletions cut 2 bases from V and 0 bases from J, with 4 bases between. A sample-barcoded 5' primer and a J-beta primer mix were used in a second PCR of roughly 7 to 11 cycles. From the 5' RACE reads, TCRdb called clonotypes with MiXCR, one entry per CDR3 protein. The table has about 570,000 distinct CDR3 sequences, roughly 28% seen once. Comment on this clonotype: What it binds is not known.

The source is a woman in her seventies in good health. V and J are TRBV10-3 and TRBJ1-1; D gene ambiguous. Input material: blood. CDR3 coding DNA: TGTGCCATCAGTGAGGGGGTGAACACTGAAGCTTTCTTT. Translation gives CAISEGVNTEAFF.